A selection of T cell receptor beta chains follows, all from one sample in a study of shared clonotypes between healthy human individuals. Libraries were prepared by immunoSEQ multiplex PCR; TCRdb keeps only in-frame clonotypes and omits some of them. The sample records tens of thousands of clones, about 63% being singletons. Sequencing was carried out using memory CD8+ T cells sorted from blood. All receptors come from a man younger than 45 in good health. Each CDR3 is given with its conserved first and last residue. The D gene is left open where the match is weak. Not every row has a clone size; where given, it reads once, few, many or a size class.

V	J	D	size	DNA	CDR3
TRBV9	TRBJ1-2	NA	few	TGTGCCAGCAGCGTAGGAACAGTCTATGGCTACACCTTC	CASSVGTVYGYTF
TRBV4-3	TRBJ2-7	TRBD2	NA	TGCGCCAGCAGCCAAGATCGGGGGGACTACGAGCAGTACTTC	CASSQDRGDYEQYF
TRBV7-6	TRBJ2-1	NA	once	TGTGCCAGCAGCCCGTCCGGCCTCCAAGCGAGCAATGAGCAGTTCTTC	CASSPSGLQASNEQFF
TRBV6-6	TRBJ2-1	NA	NA	TGTGCCAGCAGCCAGCCAGGGGGGAGCACCTACAATGAGCAGTTCTTC	CASSQPGGSTYNEQFF
TRBV7-2	TRBJ2-1	NA	few	TGTGCCAGCAGCCCGCTAGCAGGGGCTCGCGAGCAGTTCTTC	CASSPLAGAREQFF
TRBV29-1	TRBJ1-1	NA	once	TGCAGCGTTGTCAACACTGAAGCTTTCTTT	CSVVNTEAFF
TRBV5-4	TRBJ1-3	NA	NA	TGTGCCAGCAGCTCAGATGCAGGGTTCTCTGGAAACACCATATATTTT	CASSSDAGFSGNTIYF
TRBV28	TRBJ2-7	NA	few	TGTGCCAGCACCGGTAATACCTACGAGCAGTACTTC	CASTGNTYEQYF
TRBV15	TRBJ2-1	TRBD2	NA	TGTGCCACCAGCAGAGATTGGGGGGAGGGATCGATCTATGAGCAGTTCTTC	CATSRDWGEGSIYEQFF
TRBV5-4	TRBJ2-7	TRBD1	few	TGTGCCAGCAGCTCCTCGGACAGGGGTACCTACGAGCAGTACTTC	CASSSSDRGTYEQYF
TRBV7-9	TRBJ1-5	NA	NA	TGTGCCAGCAGCGCCCCGGGAACGGGGGTGGGCAATCAGCCCCAGCATTTT	CASSAPGTGVGNQPQHF
TRBV5-4	TRBJ2-7	TRBD2	NA	TGTGCCAGCAGCCTCGGGACTAGCGGGACTGTCATCGAGCAGTACTTC	CASSLGTSGTVIEQYF
TRBV5-6	TRBJ2-3	TRBD2	many	TGTGCCAGCAGTCTCGGGACTAGCGGGAGGGCCGATACGCAGTATTTT	CASSLGTSGRADTQYF
TRBV29-1	TRBJ2-2	NA	NA	TGCAGCGTCCGAAAAGAAGGTAGCGGCTCAATTAACACCGGGGAGCTGTTTTTT	CSVRKEGSGSINTGELFF
TRBV28	TRBJ2-7	NA	NA	TGTGCCAGCAGTTCGACATCGTACGAGCAGTACTTC	CASSSTSYEQYF
TRBV7-3	TRBJ2-1	NA	NA	TGTGCCAGCAGCCCGTCCCGGGGGTTCAATGAGCAGTTCTTC	CASSPSRGFNEQFF
TRBV19	TRBJ2-3	TRBD2	NA	TGTGCCACCAGACCGGGACTAGCGGCCACAGATACGCAGTATTTT	CATRPGLAATDTQYF
TRBV7-2	TRBJ2-1	NA	NA	TGTGCCAGCAGCTTAGTGGAAGATGAGCAGTTCTTC	CASSLVEDEQFF
TRBV6-5	TRBJ2-5	NA	few	TGTGCCAGCAGTCCAGGAGGGGGAGGTGAGACCCAGTACTTC	CASSPGGGGETQYF
TRBV5-1	TRBJ1-1	TRBD1	NA	TGCGCCAGCAGGTACCTTTCGACAGGGGGCGTCACTGAAGCTTTCTTT	CASRYLSTGGVTEAFF
TRBV27	TRBJ1-1	NA	NA	NA	CASSSSTGPRLNTEAFF
TRBV11-2	TRBJ2-7	NA	NA	TGTGCCAGCAGCGGGACCGGGGGTTGGGAGCAGTACTTC	CASSGTGGWEQYF
TRBV7-7	TRBJ2-2	NA	NA	TGTGCCAGCAGCTTACTCAGGGGTGACGGGGAGCTGTTTTTT	CASSLLRGDGELFF
TRBV7-6	TRBJ2-7	TRBD2	many	TGTGCCAGCAGCTCGACTAGCGGGAGATCGGGCGAGCAGTACTTC	CASSSTSGRSGEQYF
TRBV19	TRBJ2-7	TRBD2	once	TGTGCCAGTAGTATAGATACTAGCGACAACTACGAGCAGTACTTC	CASSIDTSDNYEQYF
TRBV5-1	TRBJ2-1	NA	NA	TGCGCCAGCAGCTGGAACAATGAGCAGTTCTTC	CASSWNNEQFF
TRBV7-8	TRBJ1-1	NA	NA	TGTGCCAGCTCCCGTCCATCGGGGGGCGATGAAGCTTTCTTT	CASSRPSGGDEAFF
TRBV28	TRBJ2-3	TRBD1	few	TGTGCCAGCAGTTCCCATGGACAGGGGAACACAGATACGCAGTATTTT	CASSSHGQGNTDTQYF
TRBV29-1	TRBJ2-1	TRBD2	NA	TGCAGCGTTCGAGGACTAGCGGGAGCACCTGAGCAGTTCTTC	CSVRGLAGAPEQFF
TRBV4-1	TRBJ2-7	TRBD2	many	TGCGCCAGCAGCCAAGATCAGACTAGCGGGGCCTACGAGCAGTACTTC	CASSQDQTSGAYEQYF
TRBV29-1	TRBJ2-2	NA	few	TGCAGCGTTGTTAGTCAGGGAGTCATCGGGGAGCTGTTTTTT	CSVVSQGVIGELFF
TRBV6-5	TRBJ2-7	TRBD1	NA	TGTGCCAGCAGAAATCCGGGACAGGGGGCCGGCGAGCAGTACTTC	CASRNPGQGAGEQYF
TRBV11-2	TRBJ2-1	TRBD2	NA	TGTGCCAGCAGCCTGGGAGGGGAGCAGTTCTTC	CASSLGGEQFF
TRBV27	TRBJ1-2	NA	NA	TGTGCCAGCACCTCCGCGTTAGGACCGAAGGACTATGGCTACACCTTC	CASTSALGPKDYGYTF
TRBV27	TRBJ2-7	TRBD2	NA	TGTGCCAGCAATAGCGGGAGTAGGTACGAGCAGTACTTC	CASNSGSRYEQYF
TRBV5-4	TRBJ2-5	TRBD2	NA	TGTGCCAGCAGCTTGGGAGGGACTAGCGGGAGCTTAGAGACCCAGTACTTC	CASSLGGTSGSLETQYF
TRBV15	TRBJ2-1	TRBD2	NA	TGTGCCACCAGCAGGGGGAGGGCCCTCGTCAATGAGCAGTTCTTC	CATSRGRALVNEQFF
TRBV28	TRBJ1-5	NA	few	TGTGCCAGCAGTTTCGACAGGTTGTTTCAGCCCCAGCATTTT	CASSFDRLFQPQHF
TRBV28	TRBJ2-2	TRBD1	NA	TGTGCCAGCGGTGAAGAGAGACAGGGCGCGAACACCGGGGAGCTGTTTTTT	CASGEERQGANTGELFF
TRBV4-3	TRBJ1-4	NA	NA	TGCGCCAGCAGCCAAGCCCCGGGTGTGGGTGGAGAAAAACTGTTTTTT	CASSQAPGVGGEKLFF
TRBV2	TRBJ1-5	TRBD1	NA	TGTGCCAGCAGTGAAGTTGGGACAGATAATCAGCCCCAGCATTTT	CASSEVGTDNQPQHF
TRBV4-3	TRBJ2-1	NA	NA	TGCGCCAGCAGCCAGTTAATGGGCGGATCATACAATGAGCAGTTCTTC	CASSQLMGGSYNEQFF
TRBV7-9	TRBJ1-2	NA	NA	TGTGCCAGCAGCTTGAACGGCTACACCTTC	CASSLNGYTF
TRBV28	TRBJ2-7	NA	NA	TGTGCCAGCAGTCTACGAACGACCGAGCAGTACTTC	CASSLRTTEQYF
TRBV29-1	TRBJ2-1	TRBD1	NA	TGCAGCGTTGAGGGGACAGCCATGGTCAATGAGCAGTTCTTC	CSVEGTAMVNEQFF
TRBV6-5	TRBJ1-5	NA	NA	TGTGCCAGCAGCTTCGGGGCATCTAATCAGCCCCAGCATTTT	CASSFGASNQPQHF